Included here is one T cell receptor beta chain sequence, with context. Other nucleotide sequences in the sample specify the same CDR3. Clinical history as reported by participants underpinned cohort assignment. Recovered participants had two consecutive negative NP/OP PCR tests, healthcare professional clearance, or symptom resolution. The data are from a study of blood T cell repertoires in COVID-19. At the level of the study: COVID-19 samples collected from the United States, Italy and Spain covered acute and convalescent phases.

Method: immunoSEQ multiplex PCR; TCRdb's copy keeps in-frame clones and lacks some. Of a few hundred thousand clones in the sample, roughly 85% were seen once. Material: PBMCs or T cells enriched from blood (not recorded which). This TCR was sampled from a man aged 30 to 45 who had recovered from COVID-19.

DNA of the CDR3: TGTGCCAGCAGTTTCCAGGGCACCTACGAGCAGTACTTC. It encodes CASSFQGTYEQYF. This chain joins TRBV27 and TRBJ2-7, with D possibly TRBD1 on 5 matching bases. Germline CDR1 MNHEY, CDR2 SMNVEV (reference sequence). This CDR3 contains 13 residues. V was pared by 3 bases and J by 2 bases, with 8 bases between.